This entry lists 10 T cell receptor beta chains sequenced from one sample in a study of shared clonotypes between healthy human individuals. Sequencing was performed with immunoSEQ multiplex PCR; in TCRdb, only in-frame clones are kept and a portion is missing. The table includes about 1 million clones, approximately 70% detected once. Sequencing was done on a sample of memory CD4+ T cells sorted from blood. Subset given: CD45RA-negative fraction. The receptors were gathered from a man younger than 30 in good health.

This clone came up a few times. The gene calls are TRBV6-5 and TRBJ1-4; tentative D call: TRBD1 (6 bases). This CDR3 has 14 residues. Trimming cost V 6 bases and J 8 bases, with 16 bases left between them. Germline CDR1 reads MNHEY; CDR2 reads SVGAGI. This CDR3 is CASRTPKQGEKLFF. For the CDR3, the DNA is TGTGCCAGCAGGACCCCGAAACAGGGCGAAAAACTGTTTTTT.

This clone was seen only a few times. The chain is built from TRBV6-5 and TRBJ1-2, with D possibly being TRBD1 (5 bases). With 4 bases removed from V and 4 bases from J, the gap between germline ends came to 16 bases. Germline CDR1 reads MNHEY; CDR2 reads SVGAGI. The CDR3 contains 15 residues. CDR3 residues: CASSSPDGGIYGYTF. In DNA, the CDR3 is TGTGCCAGCAGTTCCCCGGACGGGGGTATCTATGGCTACACCTTC.

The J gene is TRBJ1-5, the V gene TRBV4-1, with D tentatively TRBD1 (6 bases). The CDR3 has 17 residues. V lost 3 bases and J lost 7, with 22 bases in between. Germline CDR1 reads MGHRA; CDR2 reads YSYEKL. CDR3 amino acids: CASSQETTQTGMQPQHF. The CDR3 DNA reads TGCGCCAGCAGCCAGGAAACGACCCAGACAGGTATGCAGCCCCAGCATTTT.

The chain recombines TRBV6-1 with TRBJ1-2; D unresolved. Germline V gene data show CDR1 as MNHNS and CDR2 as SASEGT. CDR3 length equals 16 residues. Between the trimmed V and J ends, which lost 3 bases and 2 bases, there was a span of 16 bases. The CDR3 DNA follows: TGTGCCAGCAGTGAGACCATCGGAGTCGGGAACTATGGCTACACCTTC. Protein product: CASSETIGVGNYGYTF.

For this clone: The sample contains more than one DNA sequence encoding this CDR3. Written as DNA, the CDR3 is TGTGCCAGCAGCCTGCGGGGGCCTTCCTACAATGAGCAGTTCTTC. It translates to CASSLRGPSYNEQFF. V is TRBV27 and J is TRBJ2-1, with D maybe TRBD2 (7 bases). There are 15 residues in the CDR3. Per the germline V gene, CDR1 is MNHEY and CDR2 is SMNVEV (reference sequence). V dropped 6 bases and J dropped 1 base, with 13 bases sitting between them.

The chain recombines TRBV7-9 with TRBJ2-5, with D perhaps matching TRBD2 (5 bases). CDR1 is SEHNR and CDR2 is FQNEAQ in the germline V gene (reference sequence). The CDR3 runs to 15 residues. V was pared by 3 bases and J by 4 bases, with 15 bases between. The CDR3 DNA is TGTGCCAGCAGCTTTTCTTCACTAGATGGAGAGACCCAGTACTTC. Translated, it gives CASSFSSLDGETQYF. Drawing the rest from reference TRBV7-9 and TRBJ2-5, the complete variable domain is DTGVSQNPRHKITKRGQNVTFRCDPISEHNRLYWYRQTLGQGPEFLTYFQNEAQLEKSRLLSDRFSAERPKGSFSTLEIQRTEQGDSAMYLCASSFSSLDGETQYFGPGTRLLVL.

CDR3 nucleotides: TGCAGCGTTGAGTTCGAGCAGAACACTGAAGCTTTCTTT. Translation: CSVEFEQNTEAFF. The rearrangement joins TRBV29-1 to TRBJ1-1; D is unclear. Germline CDR1 and CDR2: SQVTM and ANQGSEA. V was cut by 3 bases and J by 1 base, with 9 bases left in between. The CDR3 totals 13 residues.

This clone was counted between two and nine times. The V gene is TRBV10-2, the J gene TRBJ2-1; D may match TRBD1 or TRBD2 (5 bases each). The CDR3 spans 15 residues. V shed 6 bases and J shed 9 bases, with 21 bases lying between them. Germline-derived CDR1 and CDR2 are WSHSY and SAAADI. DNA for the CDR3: TGCGCCAGCAGACCCTCGGGGCTCCGTTACGGTGAGCAGTTCTTC. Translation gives CASRPSGLRYGEQFF.

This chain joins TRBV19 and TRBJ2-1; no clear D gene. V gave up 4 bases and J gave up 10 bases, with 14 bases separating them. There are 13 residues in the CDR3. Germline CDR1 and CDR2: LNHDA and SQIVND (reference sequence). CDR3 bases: TGTGCCAGTAGTAGCCCCGCCGTCACAGAGCAGTTCTTC. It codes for CASSSPAVTEQFF.

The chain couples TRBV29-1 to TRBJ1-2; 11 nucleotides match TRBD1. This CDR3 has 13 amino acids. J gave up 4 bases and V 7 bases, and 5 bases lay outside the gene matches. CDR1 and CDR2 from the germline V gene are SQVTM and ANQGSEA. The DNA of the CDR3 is TGCAGCGCCGGACAGGGGGCGGGCTATGGCTACACCTTC. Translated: CSAGQGAGYGYTF.